The 3 T cell receptor beta chains listed next were all sequenced from one sample in a study of control samples from healthy donors and cancer patients. Some clones are missing from TCRdb's copy, which holds only in-frame ones; the method was immunoSEQ multiplex PCR. The sample consists of roughly 170,000 clones, around 93% of them appearing once. Sequenced: blood. The receptors derive from a woman in her sixties or seventies in good health.

The chain carries TRBV6-1 and TRBJ1-5; D unclear. The CDR3 length is 16 residues. The V and J ends lost 0 bases and 0 bases respectively, with 9 bases between them. Per germline, CDR1 MNHNS and CDR2 SASEGT. In DNA form, the CDR3 reads TGTGCCAGCAGTGAAGCAGGACTGAATAGCAATCAGCCCCAGCATTTT. It encodes CASSEAGLNSNQPQHF.

Concerning this clone itself: An end of the junction does not agree with germline; a read error may underlie this. The chain joins TRBV9 to TRBJ2-7; D possibly uses TRBD1 or TRBD2 (5 bases each). Germline CDR1 is SGDLS and CDR2 is YYNGEE. This CDR3 region has 15 residues. Written as DNA, the CDR3 is TGTGCCAGCAGGGTAGGGGACCGTAGCGCCTACGAGCAGTACTTC. This sequence encodes CASRVGDRSAYEQYF.

The chain combines TRBV21-1 with TRBJ2-1; the table gives TRBD1 as D, unverified against the DNA. TRBV21-1 is reported as a pseudogene. There are 16 residues in the CDR3. DNA of the CDR3: TGTGCCAGCAGCAAAGTAACAGGGAGCACCTACAATGAGCAGTTCTTC. Amino acids: CASSKVTGSTYNEQFF.